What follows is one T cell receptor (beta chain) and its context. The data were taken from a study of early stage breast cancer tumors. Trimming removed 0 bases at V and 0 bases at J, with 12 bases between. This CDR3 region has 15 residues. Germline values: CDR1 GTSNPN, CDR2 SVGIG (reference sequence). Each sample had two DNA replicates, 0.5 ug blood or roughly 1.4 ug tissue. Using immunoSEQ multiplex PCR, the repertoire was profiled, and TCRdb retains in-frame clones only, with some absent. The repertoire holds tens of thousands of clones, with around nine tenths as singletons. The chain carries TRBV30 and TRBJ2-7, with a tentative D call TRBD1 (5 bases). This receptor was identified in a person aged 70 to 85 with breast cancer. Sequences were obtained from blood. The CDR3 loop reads CAWSVTGHISYEQYF. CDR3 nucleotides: TGTGCCTGGAGTGTAACAGGCCACATCTCCTACGAGCAGTACTTC.